Listed below are T cell receptor beta chains from one sample, sequenced in a study of PD-L1 blockade in urothelial cancer. Here immunoSEQ multiplex PCR was the method, and the copy in TCRdb shows in-frame clones only, minus some. Among roughly 50,000 clones listed, approximately 80% were seen once. Sample: PBMCs, taken around atezolizumab (anti-PD-L1) treatment. The receptors come from a man aged 70-80 years with urothelial cancer. The CDR3 runs from the conserved cysteine through the conserved F or W.

j_gene: TRBJ1-2; v_gene: TRBV10-3; CDR3aa: CAISESTTNYGYTF
j_gene: TRBJ1-2; v_gene: TRBV27; CDR3aa: CASSPRPWGRSNYGYTF
j_gene: TRBJ2-3; v_gene: TRBV18; CDR3aa: CASSRGSTDTQYF
j_gene: TRBJ2-2; v_gene: TRBV7-9; CDR3aa: CASSPRTSGRGVTGELFF
j_gene: TRBJ1-5; v_gene: TRBV11-2; CDR3aa: CASSLGGFKQPQHF
j_gene: TRBJ2-7; v_gene: TRBV27; CDR3aa: CASSLGRGPEQYF
j_gene: TRBJ2-1; v_gene: TRBV10-3; CDR3aa: CAISLSGMNNEQFF
j_gene: TRBJ2-1; v_gene: TRBV27; CDR3aa: CASRTAGLAGGINEQFF
j_gene: TRBJ2-1; v_gene: TRBV19; CDR3aa: CATGDRDYNEQFF
j_gene: TRBJ2-5; v_gene: TRBV10-3; CDR3aa: CAISSGTTTQETQYF
j_gene: TRBJ2-1; v_gene: TRBV18; CDR3aa: CASSRGTGGNEQFF
j_gene: TRBJ2-1; v_gene: TRBV7-9; CDR3aa: CASSFRGGDEQFF
j_gene: TRBJ1-5; v_gene: TRBV19; CDR3aa: CASSIGRDRRNQPQHF
j_gene: TRBJ1-6; v_gene: TRBV15; CDR3aa: CATSRGRGSPLHF
j_gene: TRBJ2-7; v_gene: TRBV29-1; CDR3aa: CSVTSGTSGYEQYF
j_gene: TRBJ2-3; v_gene: TRBV4-3; CDR3aa: CASSQRGGRRASGRGDTQYF
j_gene: TRBJ2-2; v_gene: TRBV28; CDR3aa: CASRRTGALTGELFF
j_gene: TRBJ2-1; v_gene: TRBV5-1; CDR3aa: CASSLLTVGSYNEQFF
j_gene: TRBJ2-6; v_gene: TRBV6-5; CDR3aa: CASRTAVGANVLTF
j_gene: TRBJ2-7; v_gene: TRBV5-8; CDR3aa: CASSLAHRTGVPYEQYF
j_gene: TRBJ2-3; v_gene: TRBV7-2; CDR3aa: CASSPGRLAGFASTDTQYF
j_gene: TRBJ1-1; v_gene: TRBV2; CDR3aa: CASSTRGNTEAFF
j_gene: TRBJ2-3; v_gene: TRBV7-2; CDR3aa: CASSTQTRAGGTDTQYF
j_gene: TRBJ2-7; v_gene: TRBV7-2; CDR3aa: CASSSGQPGTGYEQYF
j_gene: TRBJ1-5; v_gene: TRBV2; CDR3aa: CASSGLQGSWFSNQPQHF
j_gene: TRBJ1-5; v_gene: TRBV19; CDR3aa: CASSLRLAPPQHF
j_gene: TRBJ1-5; v_gene: TRBV18; CDR3aa: CASSPSNQPQHF
j_gene: TRBJ2-5; v_gene: TRBV6-5; CDR3aa: CASSYRGAAETQYF
j_gene: TRBJ1-2; v_gene: TRBV2; CDR3aa: CASSTHRTGHGYTF
j_gene: TRBJ2-3; v_gene: TRBV18; CDR3aa: CASSPVGGPTDTQYF
j_gene: TRBJ1-1; v_gene: TRBV15; CDR3aa: CATSGTLVEEAFF
j_gene: TRBJ1-2; v_gene: TRBV5-4; CDR3aa: CASSLLGQNYGYTF
j_gene: TRBJ2-5; v_gene: TRBV5-6; CDR3aa: CASSLEYKTGVQETQYF
j_gene: TRBJ1-4; v_gene: TRBV6-1; CDR3aa: CATLPTANNEKLFF
j_gene: TRBJ1-5; v_gene: TRBV25-1; CDR3aa: CASSESGHQGSQPQHF
j_gene: TRBJ1-5; v_gene: TRBV19; CDR3aa: CASRPTSRQINQPQHF
j_gene: TRBJ2-5; v_gene: TRBV9; CDR3aa: CASSVSGTSQETQYF
j_gene: TRBJ1-1; v_gene: TRBV4-2; CDR3aa: CASSQDPAIGQGEAFF
j_gene: TRBJ2-3; v_gene: TRBV11-2; CDR3aa: CASSLYSSENPQYF
j_gene: TRBJ1-5; v_gene: TRBV5-5; CDR3aa: CASSLGHGQPQHF
j_gene: TRBJ1-4; v_gene: TRBV4-2; CDR3aa: CASSQDRANEKLFF
j_gene: TRBJ1-4; v_gene: TRBV18; CDR3aa: CASSQQGKNEKLFF
j_gene: TRBJ2-7; v_gene: TRBV28; CDR3aa: CASVGGNQAYEQYF
j_gene: TRBJ1-2; v_gene: TRBV18; CDR3aa: CASSPTRVPQGYTF
j_gene: TRBJ2-7; v_gene: TRBV6-4; CDR3aa: CASISRGAYFLTYEQYF
j_gene: TRBJ2-1; v_gene: TRBV7-9; CDR3aa: CASSRLRPGQGFGYNEQFF
j_gene: TRBJ2-7; v_gene: TRBV7-2; CDR3aa: CASSLRRDPYEQYF
j_gene: TRBJ2-1; v_gene: TRBV7-9; CDR3aa: CASSLALNGGSSYNEQFF
j_gene: TRBJ2-6; v_gene: TRBV11-3; CDR3aa: CASSPRTELHSGANVLTF
j_gene: TRBJ2-7; v_gene: TRBV28; CDR3aa: CASSPGLAGGNEQYF
j_gene: TRBJ2-1; v_gene: TRBV7-2; CDR3aa: CASSPTVLNEQFF
j_gene: TRBJ1-2; v_gene: TRBV6-4; CDR3aa: CASSDPIGGGANYGYTF
j_gene: TRBJ1-5; v_gene: TRBV30; CDR3aa: CAWQTAGQPQHF